This TCR beta chain was documented in a study of blood T cell repertoires in COVID-19. Study as a whole: The cDNA or gDNA used as material had been derived from T cells, B-cell-depleted T cells, or PBMCs.

The age range of participants was about 18 to 90 years, with residence in fewer than 25 US areas. Under the authors' procedure: Reference gene primer amplification gave nucleated cell count estimates. The method was immunoSEQ multiplex PCR; TCRdb's version includes in-frame clones alone and lacks a portion of them. V and J calls and clone size come straight from that table; D and trimming were deduced from the DNA. Among hundreds of thousands of clones listed, 85% to 90% were seen once. Sequencing was performed on PBMCs or T cells enriched from blood (not recorded which). This sequence was found in a man aged 25-40 years who had recovered from COVID-19.

CDR3 sequence reads: CASSWGQSESPLHF. The CDR3 DNA reads as TGCGCCAGCAGCTGGGGACAGTCGGAGTCGCCCCTCCACTTT. The chain joins TRBV5-1 to TRBJ1-6; TRBD1 agrees at 7 bases. Trimming removed 3 bases from V and 13 bases from J; junction bases left unmatched: 10. The CDR3 covers 14 residues. Germline V gene lookup returns CDR1 SGHRS and CDR2 YFSETQ.